Below are 31 T cell receptor beta chains sequenced from a single sample in a study of T cells in localized non-small cell lung cancer. Here immunoSEQ multiplex PCR was the method, and the copy in TCRdb shows in-frame clones only, minus some. The table includes 75,000 to 95,000 clones, roughly 86% detected once. The sample consisted of peripheral blood, taken before any cancer treatment. The receptors come from a man aged 40 to 75 with stage I squamous cell lung carcinoma.

The V gene is TRBV15, the J gene TRBJ2-1; 7 nucleotides line up with TRBD1. The CDR3 sequence is 14 residues long. Trimming at V came to 6 bases and at J to 6 bases, leaving 8 bases not matched to a gene. Germline V lookup: CDR1 LNHNV, CDR2 YYDKDF (reference sequence). CDR3 in amino acids: CATRTGTVPNEQFF. The CDR3 region has the DNA TGTGCCACCAGAACCGGGACAGTGCCCAATGAGCAGTTCTTC.

This sequence joins TRBV21-1 and TRBJ2-3; the D call of TRBD1 is as the table states it, not checked on the DNA. TRBV21-1 is designated a pseudogene. The CDR3 has 18 amino acids. Written as DNA, the CDR3 is TGTGCCAGCAGCAACCGGGACAGGGGTCCATCCCACACAGATACGCAGTATTTT. It translates to CASSNRDRGPSHTDTQYF.

This chain uses TRBV28 with TRBJ2-2, with 9 bases matching TRBD2. Germline CDR1 is MDHEN and CDR2 is SYDVKM. The CDR3 has 15 residues. Trimming cost V 9 bases and J 2 bases; bases outside gene matches: 7. In DNA, the CDR3 is TGTGCCAGTCTTAGCGGGGGCCCCAACACCGGGGAGCTGTTTTTT. Protein: CASLSGGPNTGELFF. Variable domain in full (rest from reference TRBV28 and TRBJ2-2): DVKVTQSSRYLVKRTGEKVFLECVQDMDHENMFWYRQDPGLGLRLIYFSYDVKMKEKGDIPEGYSVSREKKERFSLILESASTNQTSMYLCASLSGGPNTGELFFGEGSRLTVL.

The chain combines TRBV6-5 with TRBJ1-1; maybe TRBD1 (5 bases). Looked up from germline, CDR1 is MNHEY and CDR2 is SVGAGI. There are 14 residues in the CDR3. Trimming pared 5 bases from V and 4 bases from J, leaving 14 bases between. The CDR3 nucleotides are TGTGCCAGCAGTCTGCTAGGACAATTCACTGAAGCTTTCTTT. It codes for CASSLLGQFTEAFF.

The chain recombines TRBV7-9 with TRBJ1-1, with no clear D. CDR1 SEHNR and CDR2 FQNEAQ come from the germline V gene (reference sequence). The germline V and J ends were trimmed by 5 bases and 3 bases, with 13 bases remaining between them. CDR3 size: 14 residues. The CDR3 sequence is CASSRPFNYTEAFF. CDR3 coding DNA: TGTGCCAGCAGCCGACCGTTCAATTACACTGAAGCTTTCTTT. Full variable domain (rest looked up from reference TRBV7-9 and TRBJ1-1): DTGVSQNPRHKITKRGQNVTFRCDPISEHNRLYWYRQTLGQGPEFLTYFQNEAQLEKSRLLSDRFSAERPKGSFSTLEIQRTEQGDSAMYLCASSRPFNYTEAFFGQGTRLTVV.

This clone was observed once. The chain combines TRBV5-6 with TRBJ2-7; TRBD1 matches 9 bases. The CDR3 sequence is 14 residues long. CDR1 and CDR2 (germline): SGHDT, YYEEEE. V shed 2 bases, J shed 4 bases, and the junction held 4 bases outside the gene matches. Here the CDR3 reads CASSFRDRDYEQYF. CDR3 nucleotide sequence: TGTGCCAGCAGCTTCAGGGACAGGGATTACGAGCAGTACTTC. The whole variable domain, filled in from reference TRBV5-6 and TRBJ2-7, reads DAGVTQSPTHLIKTRGQQVTLRCSPKSGHDTVSWYQQALGQGPQFIFQYYEEEERQRGNFPDRFSGHQFPNYSSELNVNALLLGDSALYLCASSFRDRDYEQYFGPGTRLTVT.

The V gene is TRBV5-5, the J gene TRBJ2-4; D is possibly TRBD1 (5 bases). Trimming shortened V by 5 bases and J by 0 bases, and 12 bases separated the two germline ends. The CDR3 length is 15 residues. Germline-derived CDR1 and CDR2 are SGHKS and YYEKEE (reference sequence). The DNA of the CDR3 is TGTGCCAGCAGTAGACAGCTTCTAGCCAAAAACATTCAGTACTTC. Protein sequence: CASSRQLLAKNIQYF.

This clone was seen a few times. V usage is TRBV5-8 and J usage is TRBJ1-1; a weak D match, TRBD1 (5 bases). CDR3 size: 17 residues. Trimming left V 1 base short and J 1 base short, with 17 bases between. The germline gives CDR1 SGHTS, CDR2 YDEGEE. The CDR3 reads CASSLWQGPVGNTEAFF. The CDR3 region has the DNA TGTGCCAGCAGCTTGTGGCAGGGACCCGTGGGGAACACTGAAGCTTTCTTT.

The chain joins TRBV30 to TRBJ2-1; possibly TRBD2 for D (5 bases). The CDR3 has 14 residues. Per germline, CDR1 GTSNPN and CDR2 SVGIG (reference sequence). Trimming removed 5 bases at V and 0 bases at J, with 11 bases between. CDR3 DNA sequence: TGTGCCTGGGGTCGGGATCGCTCCTACAATGAGCAGTTCTTC. As protein: CAWGRDRSYNEQFF. Drawing the rest from reference TRBV30 and TRBJ2-1, the complete variable domain is SQTIHQWPATLVQPVGSPLSLECTVEGTSNPNLYWYRQAAGRGLQLLFYSVGIGQISSEVPQNLSASRPQDRQFILSSKKLLLSDSGFYLCAWGRDRSYNEQFFGPGTRLTVL.

This chain links TRBV4-2 with TRBJ2-7; D might be TRBD2 (5 bases). The CDR3 consists of 16 residues. Germline V gene lookup returns CDR1 LGHNA and CDR2 YNFKEQ. V dropped 2 bases and J dropped 5 bases, with 19 bases sitting between them. The CDR3 nucleotides are TGTGCCAGCAGCCAATACCCGGGCAGCGGCGGCGACGAGCAGTACTTC. As protein: CASSQYPGSGGDEQYF.

The rearrangement uses TRBV14 and TRBJ2-1, with D unclear. Between the trimmed V and J ends, which lost 3 bases and 7 bases, there was a span of 13 bases. The germline CDR1 and CDR2 sequences are SGHDN and FVKESK. This CDR3 region has 14 residues. The CDR3 bases are TGTGCCAGCAGCCATCTAATCGTCGATAATGAGCAGTTCTTC. It yields the protein CASSHLIVDNEQFF. The variable domain in full, completed from reference TRBV14 and TRBJ2-1, reads EAGVTQFPSHSVIEKGQTVTLRCDPISGHDNLYWYRRVMGKEIKFLLHFVKESKQDESGMPNNRFLAERTGGTYSTLKVQPAELEDSGVYFCASSHLIVDNEQFFGPGTRLTVL.

The chain has TRBV7-2 and TRBJ2-2, with TRBD2 matching over 7 bases. Germline CDR1 and CDR2: SGHTA and FQGNSA. The CDR3 has 17 amino acids. Germline trimming cut 2 bases from V and 0 bases from J; bases unmatched to any gene: 6. For the CDR3, the DNA is TGTGCCAGCAGCTTACGACCGGGACTATCGAACACCGGGGAGCTGTTTTTT. This codes for CASSLRPGLSNTGELFF.

The gene calls are TRBV10-1 and TRBJ1-5; D perhaps matches TRBD1 (5 bases). V was trimmed by 4 bases and J by 6 bases, leaving 10 bases between them. Looked up from germline, CDR1 is WNHNN and CDR2 is SYGVQD (reference sequence). This CDR3 contains 13 residues. CDR3 DNA: TGCGCCAGCAGTGCAGGGATTGGTCAGCCCCAGCATTTT. Translation gives CASSAGIGQPQHF.

The chain employs TRBV29-1 and TRBJ1-1; TRBD1 is a possible D gene (5 bases). Germline values: CDR1 SQVTM, CDR2 ANQGSEA. The CDR3 contains 15 residues. V was cut by 4 bases and J by 3 bases, with 18 bases left in between. CDR3 nucleotides: TGCAGCGTTGGAACTCGGTGGTCGGGGGACACTGAAGCTTTCTTT. This encodes CSVGTRWSGDTEAFF.

The J gene is TRBJ2-5, the V gene TRBV2; no clear D gene. This CDR3 spans 12 amino acids. Trimming cost V 10 bases and J 6 bases, with 15 bases left between them. Per the germline V gene, CDR1 is SNHLY and CDR2 is FYNNEI. CDR3 nucleotides: TGTGCCACCTCGAAGGGAACAAAGACCCAGTACTTC. This codes for CATSKGTKTQYF.

This clone was seen a single time. The chain recombines TRBV18 with TRBJ1-2; D is undetermined. V gave up 2 bases and J gave up 8 bases, with 12 bases separating them. The length of the CDR3 is 13 residues. Per the germline V gene, CDR1 is KGHSH and CDR2 is LQKENI. CDR3 amino acids: CASSPDGVLGYTF. As DNA, the CDR3 is TGTGCCAGCTCACCAGACGGAGTACTGGGCTACACCTTC.

The chain has TRBV2 and TRBJ2-2, with D possibly TRBD1 on 5 matching bases. Trimming removed 5 bases from V and 6 bases from J, with 13 bases in between. This CDR3 spans 14 amino acids. CDR1 and CDR2 (germline): SNHLY, FYNNEI. The CDR3 loop is CASSRGAWPGELFF. The CDR3 nucleotides are TGTGCCAGCAGTAGGGGTGCGTGGCCCGGGGAGCTGTTTTTT.

The chain uses TRBV7-6 and TRBJ2-1; 9 positions match TRBD1. The CDR3 covers 18 residues. Germline V gene data show CDR1 as SGHVS and CDR2 as FNYEAQ. Trimming took 5 bases from V and 4 from J; bases not matched to a gene: 15. This CDR3 reads CASSRDRANGLGYNEQFF. The CDR3 DNA follows: TGTGCCAGCAGCCGGGACAGGGCTAACGGACTTGGTTACAATGAGCAGTTCTTC.

This sequence joins TRBV18 and TRBJ2-7, with D possibly being TRBD2 (5 bases). This CDR3 is 14 amino acids long. The V gene's germline CDR1 is KGHSH and CDR2 LQKENI. V lost 3 bases and J lost 3, with 12 bases in between. The CDR3, as DNA: TGTGCCAGCTCACCGGACTCAAGGGACTACGAGCAGTACTTC. Its translation: CASSPDSRDYEQYF. Drawing the rest from reference TRBV18 and TRBJ2-7, the complete variable domain is NAGVMQNPRHLVRRRGQEARLRCSPMKGHSHVYWYRQLPEEGLKFMVYLQKENIIDESGMPKERFSAEFPKEGPSILRIQQVVRGDSAAYFCASSPDSRDYEQYFGPGTRLTVT.

V usage is TRBV5-4 and J usage is TRBJ1-1; unclear D gene. Germline V gene lookup returns CDR1 SGHNT and CDR2 YYREEE (reference sequence). V lost 0 bases, J lost 0 bases, and 6 bases lay in between. The CDR3 is made up of 14 amino acids. The CDR3 here is CASSLGAMNTEAFF. The CDR3 nucleotides read TGTGCCAGCAGCTTGGGGGCTATGAACACTGAAGCTTTCTTT.

The chain has TRBV11-2 and TRBJ1-1, with a tentative D call TRBD1 (5 bases). Trimming cost V 2 bases and J 5 bases, with 12 bases left between them. The length of the CDR3 is 14 residues. CDR1 is SGHAT and CDR2 is FQNNGV in the germline V gene. CDR3 sequence: CASSLTTRVTEAFF. The CDR3 DNA sequence: TGTGCCAGCAGCTTAACTACCAGGGTTACTGAAGCTTTCTTT. The whole variable domain, remainder taken from reference TRBV11-2 and TRBJ1-1, is EAGVAQSPRYKIIEKRQSVAFWCNPISGHATLYWYQQILGQGPKLLIQFQNNGVVDDSQLPKDRFSAERLKGVDSTLKIQPAKLEDSAVYLCASSLTTRVTEAFFGQGTRLTVV.

The chain has TRBV7-2 and TRBJ1-3, with TRBD1 matching 7 bases. Per the germline V gene, CDR1 is SGHTA and CDR2 is FQGNSA. The trim removed 3 bases at V and 2 bases at J, leaving 10 bases unmatched. The CDR3 covers 17 residues. The CDR3 DNA reads as TGTGCCAGCAGCTTCTTATCGGGACAGTTGACTGGAAACACCATATATTTT. It specifies CASSFLSGQLTGNTIYF.

The gene calls are TRBV5-4 and TRBJ2-1; D ambiguous. Germline-derived CDR1 and CDR2 are SGHNT and YYREEE (reference sequence). This CDR3 comprises 11 residues. Trimming took off 2 bases at V and 5 bases at J, with 2 bases between the two ends. As DNA, the CDR3 is TGTGCCAGCAGCTTTAACAATGAGCAGTTCTTC. Protein: CASSFNNEQFF.

The V gene is TRBV9, the J gene TRBJ1-2; no firm D call. Germline V gene lookup returns CDR1 SGDLS and CDR2 YYNGEE. The CDR3 extends over 13 amino acids. V gave up 0 bases and J gave up 7 bases, with 10 bases separating them. CDR3 in amino acids: CASSVGTDAGYTF. Written as DNA, the CDR3 is TGTGCCAGCAGCGTAGGGACGGATGCTGGCTACACCTTC.

The chain employs TRBV6-5 and TRBJ2-3; D may be TRBD1 (5 bases). CDR1 and CDR2 (germline): MNHEY, SVGAGI. This CDR3 has 14 residues. V was shortened by 4 bases and J by 1 base, with 9 bases between the two germline ends. The DNA of the CDR3 is TGTGCCAGCAGTTGGGAAGGGGGCACAGATACGCAGTATTTT. It specifies CASSWEGGTDTQYF.

V usage is TRBV28 and J usage is TRBJ1-1; 9 positions match TRBD1. V dropped 1 base and J dropped 0; count of bases not matched to a gene: 6. From germline, CDR1 is MDHEN and CDR2 SYDVKM. CDR3 length: 17 residues. The CDR3 loop reads CASSLLRTGDLNTEAFF. The DNA of the CDR3 is TGTGCCAGCAGTTTATTAAGGACAGGGGACTTGAACACTGAAGCTTTCTTT.

The chain uses TRBV4-1 and TRBJ2-3; D may be TRBD1 (6 bases). The germline CDR1 and CDR2 sequences are MGHRA and YSYEKL. Trimming removed 2 bases at V and 0 bases at J, with 9 bases between. The CDR3 has 15 residues. CDR3 nucleotides: TGCGCCAGCAGCCAAAGGCAGGGGAGCACAGATACGCAGTATTTT. It encodes CASSQRQGSTDTQYF.

The chain recombines TRBV7-9 with TRBJ1-1, with D unresolved. Germline loops: CDR1 SEHNR, CDR2 FQNEAQ (reference sequence). The CDR3 length is 17 residues. V dropped 6 bases and J dropped 1 base, with 21 bases sitting between them. The CDR3 loop is CASRSRRIPIENTEAFF. The CDR3 DNA reads TGTGCCAGCAGATCCAGGCGAATCCCGATTGAGAACACTGAAGCTTTCTTT.

The genes are TRBV27 and TRBJ1-3; no definite D call. This CDR3 comprises 15 residues. V lost 2 bases, J lost 5 bases, and 13 bases lay in between. From germline, CDR1 is MNHEY and CDR2 SMNVEV (reference sequence). The CDR3 region has the DNA TGTGCCAGCAGTTTAACACGGCCGAGTCGAAACACCATATATTTT. As protein: CASSLTRPSRNTIYF.

V is TRBV23-1 and J is TRBJ2-3, with 8 bases identical to TRBD1. TRBV23-1 is marked as an open reading frame, function uncertain. The trim removed 9 bases at V and 4 bases at J, leaving 6 bases unmatched. The CDR3 totals 13 residues. The DNA for the CDR3 is TGCGCCAGTCCCCGGACAGGGCCAGATACGCAGTATTTT. This codes for CASPRTGPDTQYF.

The chain is built from TRBV4-1 and TRBJ1-1, with D possibly matching TRBD1 (5 bases). Germline values: CDR1 MGHRA, CDR2 YSYEKL. V lost 0 bases, J lost 3 bases, and 8 bases lay in between. CDR3 size: 14 residues. The chain's CDR3 is CASSQEGEDTEAFF. CDR3 sequence (DNA): TGCGCCAGCAGCCAAGAGGGGGAGGACACTGAAGCTTTCTTT.